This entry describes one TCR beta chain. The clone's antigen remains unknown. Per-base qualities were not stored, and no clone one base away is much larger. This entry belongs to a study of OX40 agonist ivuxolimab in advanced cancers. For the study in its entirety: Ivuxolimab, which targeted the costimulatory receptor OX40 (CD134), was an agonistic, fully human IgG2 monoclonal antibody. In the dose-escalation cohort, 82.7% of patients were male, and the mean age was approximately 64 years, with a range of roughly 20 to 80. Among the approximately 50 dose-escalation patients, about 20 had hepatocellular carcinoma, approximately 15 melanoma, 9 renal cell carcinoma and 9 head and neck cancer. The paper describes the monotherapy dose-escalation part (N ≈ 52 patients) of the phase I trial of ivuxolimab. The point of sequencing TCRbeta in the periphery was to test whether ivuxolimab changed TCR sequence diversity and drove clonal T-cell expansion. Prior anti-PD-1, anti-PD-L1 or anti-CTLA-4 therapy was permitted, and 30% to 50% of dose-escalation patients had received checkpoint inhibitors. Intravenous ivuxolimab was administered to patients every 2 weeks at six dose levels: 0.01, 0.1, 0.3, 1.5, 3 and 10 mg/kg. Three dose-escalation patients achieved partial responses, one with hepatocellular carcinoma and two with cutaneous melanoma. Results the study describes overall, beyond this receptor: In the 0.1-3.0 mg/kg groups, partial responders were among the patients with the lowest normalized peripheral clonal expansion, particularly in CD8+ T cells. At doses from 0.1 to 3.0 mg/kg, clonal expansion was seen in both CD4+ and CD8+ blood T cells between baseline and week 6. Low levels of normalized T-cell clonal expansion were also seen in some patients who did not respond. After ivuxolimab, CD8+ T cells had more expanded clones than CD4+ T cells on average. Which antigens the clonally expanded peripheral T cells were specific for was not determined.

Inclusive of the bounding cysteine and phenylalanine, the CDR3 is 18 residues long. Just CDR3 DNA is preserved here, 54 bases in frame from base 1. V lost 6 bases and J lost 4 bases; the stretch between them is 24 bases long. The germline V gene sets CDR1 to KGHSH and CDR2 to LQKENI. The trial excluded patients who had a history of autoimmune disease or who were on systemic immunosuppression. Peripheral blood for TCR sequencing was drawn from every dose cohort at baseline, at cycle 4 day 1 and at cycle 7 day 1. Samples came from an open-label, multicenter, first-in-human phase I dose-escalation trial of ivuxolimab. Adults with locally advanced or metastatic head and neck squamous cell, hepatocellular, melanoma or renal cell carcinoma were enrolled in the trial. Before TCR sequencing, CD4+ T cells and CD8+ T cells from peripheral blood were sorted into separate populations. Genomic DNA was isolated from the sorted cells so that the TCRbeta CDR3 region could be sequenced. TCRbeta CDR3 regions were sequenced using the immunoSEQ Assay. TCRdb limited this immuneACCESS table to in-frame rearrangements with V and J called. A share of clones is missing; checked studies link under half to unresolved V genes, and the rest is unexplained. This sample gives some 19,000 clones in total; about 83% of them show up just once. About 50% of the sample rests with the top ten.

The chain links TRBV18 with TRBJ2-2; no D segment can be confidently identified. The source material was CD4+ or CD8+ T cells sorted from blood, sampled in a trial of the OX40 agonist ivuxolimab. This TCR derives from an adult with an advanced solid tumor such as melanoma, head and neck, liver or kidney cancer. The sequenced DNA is TGTGCCAGCTCCCCCGAGTTAGCACGCCTGGGTACCACCGGGGAGCTGTTTTTT. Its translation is CASSPELARLGTTGELFF.